Listed below are T cell receptor beta chains from one sample, sequenced in a study of control samples from healthy donors and cancer patients. Measured with immunoSEQ multiplex PCR; TCRdb has only the in-frame clones, and not every one. Of about 140,000 clones listed, roughly nine tenths were seen once; the top ten hold 7.1%. The sequenced material came from blood. These receptor sequences come from a man between 18 and 35 years old in good health. CDR3s include the opening cysteine and the closing phenylalanine or tryptophan. A D gene is named only where the DNA matches it firmly. Only part of the rows carry a size: once, few, many, or a class if the clone is expanded.

J: TRBJ1-1; V: TRBV3-1/TRBV3-2; size: few; D: NA; DNA: TGTGCCAGCAGCCAAGATCTGGGACAAACAAACACTGAAGCTTTCTTT; CDR3: CASSQDLGQTNTEAFF
J: TRBJ2-1; V: TRBV4-1; size: once; D: TRBD1; DNA: TGCGCCAGCAGCCAGAACCCGGGACAGACTTACAATGAGCAGTTCTTC; CDR3: CASSQNPGQTYNEQFF
J: TRBJ2-7; V: TRBV7-3; size: NA; D: NA; DNA: TGTGCCAGCAGCATAAAAGGAGGGCTCGAGCAGTACTTC; CDR3: CASSIKGGLEQYF
J: TRBJ2-5; V: TRBV11-2; size: NA; D: TRBD2; DNA: TGTGCCAGCAGCTCGCGACTAGCCGGGAGCCCCCAAGAGACCCAGTACTTC; CDR3: CASSSRLAGSPQETQYF
J: TRBJ2-2; V: TRBV18; size: NA; D: NA; DNA: TGTGCCAGCTCTCAACAGGGAGACACCGGGGAGCTGTTTTTT; CDR3: CASSQQGDTGELFF
J: TRBJ1-3; V: TRBV6-5; size: NA; D: TRBD1; DNA: TGTGCCAGCAGTTACGAAACAGGGGCTGGAAACACCATATATTTT; CDR3: CASSYETGAGNTIYF
J: TRBJ1-1; V: TRBV19; size: NA; D: NA; DNA: TGTGCCAGTAGTATAAGTATGAACACTGAAGCTTTCTTT; CDR3: CASSISMNTEAFF
J: TRBJ2-2; V: TRBV7-9; size: NA; D: NA; DNA: TGTGCCAGCAGCTCATTCAGTGGACATTACACCGGGGAGCTGTTTTTT; CDR3: CASSSFSGHYTGELFF
J: TRBJ1-5; V: TRBV5-1; size: NA; D: TRBD1; DNA: TGCGCCAGCAGAGAGGGGACAGGGGATCAGCCCCAGCATTTT; CDR3: CASREGTGDQPQHF
J: TRBJ2-2; V: TRBV7-3; size: NA; D: NA; DNA: TGTGCCAGCAGCTTAATACAAACTCAGAACACCGGGGAGCTGTTTTTT; CDR3: CASSLIQTQNTGELFF
J: TRBJ1-1; V: TRBV14; size: NA; D: NA; DNA: TGTGCCAGCAGCCCCAGGGTCCCCTTGAACACTGAAGCTTTCTTT; CDR3: CASSPRVPLNTEAFF
J: TRBJ1-4; V: TRBV5-6; size: NA; D: TRBD1; DNA: TGTGCCAGCAGCGTCCAGGGACAGGGATTTGAAAAACTGTTTTTT; CDR3: CASSVQGQGFEKLFF
J: TRBJ1-3; V: TRBV19; size: NA; D: NA; DNA: TGTGCCACCAAGGCTGGAAACACCATATATTTT; CDR3: CATKAGNTIYF
J: TRBJ2-7; V: TRBV6-2/TRBV6-3; size: once; D: NA; DNA: TGTGCCAGCAGTCTACAACCCTACGAGCAGTACTTC; CDR3: CASSLQPYEQYF
J: TRBJ1-3; V: TRBV3-1/TRBV3-2; size: NA; D: NA; DNA: TGTGCCAGCAGCCAAGTTAATGGGTTTCCTCAAAAAAACACCATATATTTT; CDR3: CASSQVNGFPQKNTIYF
J: TRBJ2-1; V: TRBV14; size: NA; D: TRBD2; DNA: TGTGCCAGCAGCCAAGCGGGACTAGGCTACAATGAGCAGTTCTTC; CDR3: CASSQAGLGYNEQFF
J: TRBJ1-2; V: TRBV24-1; size: NA; D: NA; DNA: TGTGCCACCAGTGGGCAGGGGCATGGCTACACCTTC; CDR3: CATSGQGHGYTF
J: TRBJ2-2; V: TRBV6-4; size: few; D: TRBD1; DNA: TGTGCCAGTGTAGGGACAGGGGTTACCGGGGAGCTGTTTTTT; CDR3: CASVGTGVTGELFF
J: TRBJ2-2; V: TRBV19; size: NA; D: NA; DNA: TGTGCCAGTAGTATCCGCCCCATCGAGGAGCTGTTTTTT; CDR3: CASSIRPIEELFF
J: TRBJ1-2; V: TRBV30; size: NA; D: NA; DNA: TGTGCCTGGAGAGACCCCTCCGGGGGTATCTATGGCTACACCTTC; CDR3: CAWRDPSGGIYGYTF
J: TRBJ1-1; V: TRBV10-3; size: NA; D: NA; DNA: TGTGCCATCAGGCCCGACAAGAACACTGAAGCTTTCTTT; CDR3: CAIRPDKNTEAFF
J: TRBJ1-3; V: TRBV11-2; size: NA; D: NA; DNA: TGTGCCAGCAGCTTCGGGCAGGGGAGAAACACCATATATTTT; CDR3: CASSFGQGRNTIYF
J: TRBJ2-6; V: TRBV5-5; size: NA; D: NA; DNA: TGTGCCAGCAGCTTGGAGACCTCTGGGGCCAACGTCCTGACTTTC; CDR3: CASSLETSGANVLTF
J: TRBJ1-1; V: TRBV3-1/TRBV3-2; size: NA; D: TRBD1; DNA: TGTGCCAGCAGCCCCCGGGACAGGGGTACTGAAGCTTTCTTT; CDR3: CASSPRDRGTEAFF
J: TRBJ1-1; V: TRBV24-1; size: once; D: NA; DNA: TGTGCCACGCGGGGGACGGCGAACACTGAAGCTTTCTTT; CDR3: CATRGTANTEAFF
J: TRBJ1-2; V: TRBV2; size: once; D: NA; DNA: TGTGCCAGCAGTGAACTTGCCCGAGGCTATGGCTACACCTTC; CDR3: CASSELARGYGYTF
J: TRBJ1-4; V: TRBV27; size: NA; D: NA; DNA: TGTGCCAGCAGTTTAGAGGTGGGAACTAATGAAAAACTGTTTTTT; CDR3: CASSLEVGTNEKLFF
J: TRBJ2-5; V: TRBV5-4; size: few; D: NA; DNA: TGTGCCAGCAGCTTGGGCAGGGTACAAGAGACCCAGTACTTC; CDR3: CASSLGRVQETQYF
J: TRBJ2-1; V: TRBV14; size: NA; D: NA; DNA: TGTGCCAGCAGCCAAGGAACGGACAGTCTTAGCTCCTACAATGAGCAGTTCTTC; CDR3: CASSQGTDSLSSYNEQFF
J: TRBJ2-3; V: TRBV10-2; size: once; D: TRBD2; DNA: TGCGCCAGCAGGGCGACTAGCGGGGGCACAGATACGCAGTATTTT; CDR3: CASRATSGGTDTQYF
J: TRBJ1-3; V: TRBV12-3/TRBV12-4; size: NA; D: NA; DNA: TGTGCCAGCAGTTTAAGCTCTGGAAACACCATATATTTT; CDR3: CASSLSSGNTIYF
J: TRBJ1-2; V: TRBV7-2; size: NA; D: TRBD1; DNA: TGTGCCAGCAGCTCTCAGGGGGACGGCTACACCTTC; CDR3: CASSSQGDGYTF
J: TRBJ2-7; V: TRBV28; size: NA; D: TRBD2; DNA: TGTGCCAGCAGCCCGGGGGGAGTCCACGAGCAGTACTTC; CDR3: CASSPGGVHEQYF
J: TRBJ1-2; V: TRBV19; size: once; D: TRBD1; DNA: TGTGCCAGTAGTCAGGGGGACTTACATGGCTACACCTTC; CDR3: CASSQGDLHGYTF
J: TRBJ1-3; V: TRBV6-5; size: once; D: TRBD1; DNA: TGTGCCAGCAGAAGACAGGGGGCAGGTGGAAACACCATATATTTT; CDR3: CASRRQGAGGNTIYF
J: TRBJ2-5; V: TRBV5-1; size: NA; D: NA; DNA: TGCGCCAGCAGAAACGGGGCGGGATACCAAGAGACCCAGTACTTC; CDR3: CASRNGAGYQETQYF
J: TRBJ2-3; V: TRBV4-2; size: NA; D: NA; DNA: TGTGCCAGCAGCCAACGGCGGGCGGGAGATACGCAGTATTTT; CDR3: CASSQRRAGDTQYF
J: TRBJ1-2; V: TRBV29-1; size: NA; D: TRBD1; DNA: TGCAGCGTTGCGGGACAGGGTTGGGACTACACCTTC; CDR3: CSVAGQGWDYTF
J: TRBJ1-3; V: TRBV9; size: many; D: NA; DNA: TGTGCCAGCAGCCCCGCGGCTGGAAACACCATATATTTT; CDR3: CASSPAAGNTIYF
J: TRBJ2-1; V: TRBV28; size: NA; D: TRBD1; DNA: TGTGCCAGCAGACCAACCCCGGGACAGGGTCGGAATGAGCAGTTCTTC; CDR3: CASRPTPGQGRNEQFF
J: TRBJ1-1; V: TRBV28; size: NA; D: NA; DNA: TGTGCCAGCAGTTCCTACAGCCGTGAAGCTTTCTTT; CDR3: CASSSYSREAFF
J: TRBJ2-1; V: TRBV5-1; size: NA; D: NA; DNA: TGCGCCAGCAGCTTGTTCCGGGGTGCCTTTAATGAGCAGTTCTTC; CDR3: CASSLFRGAFNEQFF
J: TRBJ2-2; V: TRBV6-6; size: NA; D: TRBD2; DNA: TGTGCCAGCAGTTACCTAGCGGCCACCGGGGAGCTGTTTTTT; CDR3: CASSYLAATGELFF
J: TRBJ1-2; V: TRBV12-3/TRBV12-4; size: NA; D: NA; DNA: TGTGCCAGCAGTTTAGTGGGTAACTATGGCTACACCTTC; CDR3: CASSLVGNYGYTF
J: TRBJ1-1; V: TRBV11-2; size: once; D: NA; DNA: TGTGCCAGCAGCCGAGTGGGTCCTAGGGGCACTGAAGCTTTCTTT; CDR3: CASSRVGPRGTEAFF
J: TRBJ1-5; V: TRBV27; size: NA; D: NA; DNA: TGTGCCAGCAGTTTATTAGGCAGTCAAGCCCAGCCCCAGCATTTT; CDR3: CASSLLGSQAQPQHF
J: TRBJ2-1; V: TRBV3-1/TRBV3-2; size: NA; D: TRBD1; DNA: TGTGCCAGCAGTCACCCGACAGGGTCCTCCTACAATGAGCAGTTCTTC; CDR3: CASSHPTGSSYNEQFF
J: TRBJ2-7; V: TRBV3-1/TRBV3-2; size: NA; D: NA; DNA: TGTGCCAGCAGCCCCAGGCTGATGGGGACCGAGCAGTACTTC; CDR3: CASSPRLMGTEQYF
J: TRBJ2-7; V: TRBV6-5; size: once; D: NA; DNA: TGTGCCAGCAGCGGGACAACAAGCTCCTACGAGCAGTACTTC; CDR3: CASSGTTSSYEQYF
J: TRBJ1-1; V: TRBV4-1; size: NA; D: TRBD1; DNA: TGCGCCAGCAGCCAAGCCGGGACAGGGAACACTGAAGCTTTCTTT; CDR3: CASSQAGTGNTEAFF
J: TRBJ1-6; V: TRBV28; size: NA; D: NA; DNA: TGTGCCAGCAGCCAGACAGTATCAAATTCACCCCTCCACTTT; CDR3: CASSQTVSNSPLHF
J: TRBJ2-1; V: TRBV5-4; size: once; D: TRBD2; DNA: TGTGCCAGCAGCTTGGGTGGGACTAGCGGGTTCAATGAGCAGTTCTTC; CDR3: CASSLGGTSGFNEQFF
J: TRBJ2-5; V: TRBV11-2; size: NA; D: NA; DNA: TGTGCCAGCAAAACATGGAACTTCCCCCTGAGGCACTTC; CDR3: CASKTWNFPLRHF
J: TRBJ2-1; V: TRBV4-1; size: NA; D: TRBD2; DNA: TGCGCCAGCAGCCAAGTTGGGGGGGGGAATGAGCAGTTCTTC; CDR3: CASSQVGGGNEQFF
J: TRBJ2-3; V: TRBV7-9; size: NA; D: NA; DNA: TGTGCCAGCAGCCCCCAGGGGATGATGCAGTATTTT; CDR3: CASSPQGMMQYF